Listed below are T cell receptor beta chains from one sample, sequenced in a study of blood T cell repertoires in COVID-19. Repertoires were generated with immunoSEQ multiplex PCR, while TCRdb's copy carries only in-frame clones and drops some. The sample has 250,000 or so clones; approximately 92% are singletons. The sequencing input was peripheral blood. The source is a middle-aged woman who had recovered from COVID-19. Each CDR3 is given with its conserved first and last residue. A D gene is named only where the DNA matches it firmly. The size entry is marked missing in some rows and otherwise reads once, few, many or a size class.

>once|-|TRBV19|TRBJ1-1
TGTGCCAGCCCACAGGGAGCAGTGAACACTGAAGCTTTCTTT
CASPQGAVNTEAFF
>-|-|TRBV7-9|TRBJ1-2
TGTGCCAGCAGCTTAGAAGGCAGGGACTATGGCTACACCTTC
CASSLEGRDYGYTF
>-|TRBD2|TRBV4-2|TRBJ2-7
TGTGCCAGCAGCCAAGGAAGCGGGGGGGCCTACGAGCAGTACTTC
CASSQGSGGAYEQYF
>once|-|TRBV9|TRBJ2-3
TGTGCCAGCAGCCAAGGCCCGGGATCGGGCACAGATACGCAGTATTTT
CASSQGPGSGTDTQYF
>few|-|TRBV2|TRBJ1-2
TGTGCCAGCAGTGAATTGTGGGGGGTGTACACCTTC
CASSELWGVYTF
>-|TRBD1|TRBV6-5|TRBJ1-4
TGTGCCAGCAGCCCAGGACAGGGTCCGACAAAACTGTTTTTT
CASSPGQGPTKLFF
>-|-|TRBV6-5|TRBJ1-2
TGTGCCAGCAGCATAACAAACCTCTATGGCTACACCTTC
CASSITNLYGYTF
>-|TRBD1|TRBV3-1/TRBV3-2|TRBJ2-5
TGTGCCAGCAGCCAAGGCTGGACGGGACAGCAAGAGACCCAGTACTTC
CASSQGWTGQQETQYF
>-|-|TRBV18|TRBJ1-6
TGTGCCAGCTCAACAAAAGGGGGACCCGCAAGCTCCTATAATTCACCCCTCCACTTT
CASSTKGGPASSYNSPLHF
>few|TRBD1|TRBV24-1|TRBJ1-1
TGTGCCACCAGTGCGTGGGACAGGAACACTGAAGCTTTCTTT
CATSAWDRNTEAFF
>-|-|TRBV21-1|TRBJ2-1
TGTGCCAGCAGCCCGGGGGCTAGCGGGGACCACAATGAGCAGTTCTTC
CASSPGASGDHNEQFF
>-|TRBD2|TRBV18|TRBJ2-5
TGTGCCAGCTCACTTTCCAGGGAGGGGACCCAGTACTTC
CASSLSREGTQYF
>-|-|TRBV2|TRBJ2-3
TGTGCCAACTTACTCCGCACAGATACGCAGTATTTT
CANLLRTDTQYF
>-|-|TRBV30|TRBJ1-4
TGTGCCTGGAGGACGGCGGGGAATAACGAAAAACTGTTTTTT
CAWRTAGNNEKLFF
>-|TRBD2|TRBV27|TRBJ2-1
TGTGCCAGCAGCCCCCTGCGGGAGACTAGCGGCAATGAGCAGTTCTTC
CASSPLRETSGNEQFF
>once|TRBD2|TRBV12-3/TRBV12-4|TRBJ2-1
TGTGCCACCAGTAGGCTAGCGGGAGTTGAGCAGTTCTTC
CATSRLAGVEQFF
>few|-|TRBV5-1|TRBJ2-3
TGCGCCAGCAGCTTGGGAGATATTAGAGATACGCAGTATTTT
CASSLGDIRDTQYF
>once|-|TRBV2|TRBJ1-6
TGTGCCAGCAGTGCGGATAATTCACCCCTCCACTTT
CASSADNSPLHF
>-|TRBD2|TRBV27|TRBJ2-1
TGTGCCAGCAGACCTGGATCGGGGGGGAATGAGCAGTTCTTC
CASRPGSGGNEQFF
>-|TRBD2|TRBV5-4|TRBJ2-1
TGTGCCAGCAGCCCTCGACTAGCGGGAGGCCATGAGCAGTTCTTC
CASSPRLAGGHEQFF
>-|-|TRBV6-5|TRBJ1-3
TGTGCCAGCATGAGGCGCGGGGGCGCTGGAAACACCATATATTTT
CASMRRGGAGNTIYF
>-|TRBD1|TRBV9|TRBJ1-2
TGTGCCAGCAGCGTAACTGTAGCGGGACAGCTGAGCAACTATGGCTACACCTTC
CASSVTVAGQLSNYGYTF
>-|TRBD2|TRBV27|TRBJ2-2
TGTGCCAGCAAACGGACTAGCGAAAACACCGGGGAGCTGTTTTTT
CASKRTSENTGELFF
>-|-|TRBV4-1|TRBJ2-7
TGCGCCAGCAGCCAAGTAACTACCTCCTACGAGCAGTACTTC
CASSQVTTSYEQYF
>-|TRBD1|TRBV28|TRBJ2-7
TGTGCCAGCATAACAGGGGACGGCTACGAGCAGTACTTC
CASITGDGYEQYF
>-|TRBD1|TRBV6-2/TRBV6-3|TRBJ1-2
TGTGCCAGCAGCGATAAGACGACAGGGACTCGTCGATATGGCTACACCTTC
CASSDKTTGTRRYGYTF
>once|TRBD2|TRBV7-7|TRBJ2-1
TGTGCCAGCAGCCCTAATCCGGGACTAGCGGTCTACAATGAGCAGTTCTTC
CASSPNPGLAVYNEQFF
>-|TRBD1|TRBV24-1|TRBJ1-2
TGTGCCACCAGTGCAGGACAGGCCTATGGCTACACCTTC
CATSAGQAYGYTF
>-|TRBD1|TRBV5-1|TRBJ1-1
TGCGCCAGCAGCACCAGGGGGTTGAACACTGAAGCTTTCTTT
CASSTRGLNTEAFF
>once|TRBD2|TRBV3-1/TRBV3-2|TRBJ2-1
TGTGCCAGCAGCCAGTGGGGCCGGGGGGACTACAATGAGCAGTTCTTC
CASSQWGRGDYNEQFF
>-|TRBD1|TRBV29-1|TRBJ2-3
TGCAGCGTTCGGGACAGGGGGCACGATACGCAGTATTTT
CSVRDRGHDTQYF
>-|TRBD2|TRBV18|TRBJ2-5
TGTGCCAGCTCACCGAGTAGCGGGGGTGAGACCCAGTACTTC
CASSPSSGGETQYF
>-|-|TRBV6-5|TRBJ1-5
TGTGCCAGCGGAACTAGGGATCAGCCCCAGCATTTT
CASGTRDQPQHF
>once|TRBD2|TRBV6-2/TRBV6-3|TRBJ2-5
TGTGCCAGCAGTTCTAGCGGGGGGGCCCAAGAGACCCAGTACTTC
CASSSSGGAQETQYF
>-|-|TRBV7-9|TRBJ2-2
TGTGCCAGCAGCCACCCTGGGCAGGGGTCCACCGGGGAGCTGTTTTTT
CASSHPGQGSTGELFF
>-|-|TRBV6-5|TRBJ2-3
TGTGCCAGCAGTAGACTATTCACAGATACGCAGTATTTT
CASSRLFTDTQYF
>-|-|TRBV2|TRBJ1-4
TGTGCCAGCAAGGTGGGGGGAGGTGAAAAACTGTTTTTT
CASKVGGGEKLFF
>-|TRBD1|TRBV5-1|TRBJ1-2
TGCGCCAGCAGCTTCGACAGGGAATATGGCTACACCTTC
CASSFDREYGYTF
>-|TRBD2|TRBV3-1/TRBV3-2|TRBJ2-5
TGTGCCCGGACTAGTTCGAGGTGGGAGACCCAGTACTTC
CARTSSRWETQYF
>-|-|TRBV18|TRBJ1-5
TGTGCCAGCTCATTGACACAGAGCAATCAGCCCCAGCATTTT
CASSLTQSNQPQHF
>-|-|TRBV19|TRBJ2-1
TGTGCCAGTAGTCTTGGGGACTTCCTGAATGAGCAGTTCTTC
CASSLGDFLNEQFF
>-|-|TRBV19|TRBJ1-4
TGTGCCAGTAGTATTGCACAGGCAGAAAAACTGTTTTTT
CASSIAQAEKLFF
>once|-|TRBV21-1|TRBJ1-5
TGTGCCAGCAGCGGGGGGACAGACAATCAGCCCCAGCATTTT
CASSGGTDNQPQHF
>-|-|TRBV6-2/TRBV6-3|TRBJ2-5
TGTGCCAGCAGTTACCCTAGGCAGGGTCTGCGAGAGACCCAGTACTTC
CASSYPRQGLRETQYF
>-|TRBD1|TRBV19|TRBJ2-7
TGTGCCAGTAGTATAGTTGGGACAGGGTACTACGAGCAGTACTTC
CASSIVGTGYYEQYF
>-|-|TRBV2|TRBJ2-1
TGTGCCAGCAGTGAAGTGGCTGGCTACAATGAGCAGTTCTTC
CASSEVAGYNEQFF
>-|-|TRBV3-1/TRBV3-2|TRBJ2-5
TGTGCCAGCAGCCACGAGGAGACCCAGTACTTC
CASSHEETQYF
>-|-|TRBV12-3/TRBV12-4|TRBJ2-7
TGTGCCAGCAGTTGGTACTACACCTACGAGCAGTACTTC
CASSWYYTYEQYF
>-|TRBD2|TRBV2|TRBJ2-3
TGTGCCAGCAGTGACCCCGGACTAGTCGACACAGATACGCAGTATTTT
CASSDPGLVDTDTQYF
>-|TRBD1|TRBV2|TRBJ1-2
TGTGCCAGCAAAATGGGGACAGTCTATGGCTACACCTTC
CASKMGTVYGYTF
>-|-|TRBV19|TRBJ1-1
TGTGCCAGTAGTACCCAGGTGAACACTGAAGCTTTCTTT
CASSTQVNTEAFF
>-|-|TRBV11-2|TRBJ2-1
TGTGCCAGCACCGGCGGGCGGCAGCAGTTCTTC
CASTGGRQQFF
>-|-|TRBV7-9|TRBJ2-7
TGTGCCAGCAGCTTAGGAACAGGGTATTACGAGCAGTACTTC
CASSLGTGYYEQYF
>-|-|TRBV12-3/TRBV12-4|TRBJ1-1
TGTGCCAGCAGTTTTACAGACAACACTGAAGCTTTCTTT
CASSFTDNTEAFF
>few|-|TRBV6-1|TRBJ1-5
TGTGCCAGCAGTGAAGCTGACAGGACCTCAGGGCAGCCCCAGCATTTT
CASSEADRTSGQPQHF
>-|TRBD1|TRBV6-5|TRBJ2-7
TGTGCCGTCGGGACAGGAACCTACGAGCAGTACTTC
CAVGTGTYEQYF
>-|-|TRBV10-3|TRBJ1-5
TGTGCCACTTCCTACGGCAATCAGCCCCAGCATTTT
CATSYGNQPQHF
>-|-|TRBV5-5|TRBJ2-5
TGTGCCAGCAGCTTTTACGGCCAAGAGACCCAGTACTTC
CASSFYGQETQYF